A selection of T cell receptor beta chains follows, all from one sample in a study of CD8 T cells in ankylosing spondylitis. MiXCR, applied by TCRdb to the 5' RACE reads, yields one record per CDR3 protein. The table lists around 88,000 distinct CDR3 sequences, about 9% of them singletons. The sequenced material came from blood, either unsorted or a sorted T cell fraction (not recorded which). The receptor set was obtained from a male donor with ankylosing spondylitis or in good health (not recorded which). CDR3s include the opening cysteine and the closing phenylalanine or tryptophan. Fields, in order: V gene, clone size, J gene, D gene, CDR3 DNA, CDR3 protein. The D gene is left open where the match is weak. Clone size is given for some rows only: seen once, a few or many times, or a class if the clone is expanded.

TRBV5-1	many	TRBJ2-5	TRBD2	TGCGCCAGCAGCTTGGTGTCTAGCGGTAAGGCTAGAGAGACCCAGTACTTC	CASSLVSSGKARETQYF
TRBV28	many	TRBJ1-2	TRBD1	TGTGCCAGCAGTCATACTCCATGGACAGGGGGCCGAGCTAACTATGGCTACACCTTC	CASSHTPWTGGRANYGYTF
TRBV20-1	many	TRBJ2-1	NA	TGCAGTGCCGCGGACGCCGATGAGCAGTTCTTC	CSAADADEQFF
TRBV7-9	few	TRBJ2-1	TRBD2	TGTGCCAGCAGCTTAGTGCGGGGGATCGAGCAGTTCTTC	CASSLVRGIEQFF
TRBV20-1	many	TRBJ2-3	TRBD2	TGCAGTGCCGCCCCCACTAGCGGCACAGATACGCAGTATTTT	CSAAPTSGTDTQYF
TRBV28	NA	TRBJ2-3	NA	TGTGTCAGTAGTCCACAGGGCAGTGGTCTCACAGATACGCAGTATTTT	CVSSPQGSGLTDTQYF
TRBV5-1	many	TRBJ1-5	NA	TGCGCCAGCAGCGGTGGTCCCAATCAGCCCCAGCATTTT	CASSGGPNQPQHF
TRBV20-1	many	TRBJ2-3	NA	TGCAGTGCCCACTCAGGGGAGGGCACAGATACGCAGTATTTT	CSAHSGEGTDTQYF
TRBV28	many	TRBJ2-7	TRBD2	TGTGCCAGCACCGACGCGGGGGCCTACGAGCAGTACTTC	CASTDAGAYEQYF
TRBV7-9	few	TRBJ2-3	TRBD1	TGTGCCACCTCGGGACAGATAACAGATACGCAGTATTTT	CATSGQITDTQYF
TRBV21-1	many	TRBJ2-5	NA	TGTGCCAGCAGCAAAAAGGTACTAGGGGAAGAGACCCAGTACTTC	CASSKKVLGEETQYF
TRBV15	many	TRBJ2-3	TRBD2	TGTGCCACCAGCGGTAGCGGGGGCCTTGGTGCAGATACGCAGTATTTT	CATSGSGGLGADTQYF
TRBV5-1	many	TRBJ1-5	NA	TGCGCCAGCAGCTTGGAGGGTGAGGGTCAGCCCCAGCATTTT	CASSLEGEGQPQHF
TRBV6-2/TRBV6-3	many	TRBJ1-1	NA	TGTGCCAGCGCTCTGACAGACACTGAAGCTTTCTTT	CASALTDTEAFF
TRBV9	many	TRBJ1-2	NA	TGTGCCAGCAGCGTAGATGGACAGAACTATGGCTACACCTTC	CASSVDGQNYGYTF
TRBV29-1	many	TRBJ2-5	TRBD2	TGCAGCGTTGAAGGCGGTGGACTAGCGGGGGAGACCCAGTACTTC	CSVEGGGLAGETQYF